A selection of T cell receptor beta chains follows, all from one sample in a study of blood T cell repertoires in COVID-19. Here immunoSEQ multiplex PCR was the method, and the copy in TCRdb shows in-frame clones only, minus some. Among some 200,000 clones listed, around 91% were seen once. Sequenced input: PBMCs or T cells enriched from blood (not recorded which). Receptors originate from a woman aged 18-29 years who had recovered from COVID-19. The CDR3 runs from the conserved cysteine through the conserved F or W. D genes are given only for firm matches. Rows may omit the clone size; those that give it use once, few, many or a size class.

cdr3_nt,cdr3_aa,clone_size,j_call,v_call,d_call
TGCGCCAGCAGCTTGGGGACAGGGCGGCAGGATGAGCAGTTCTTC,CASSLGTGRQDEQFF,NA,TRBJ2-1,TRBV5-1,TRBD1
TGTGCCAGCAGTGAGGTGTATGGCTACACCTTC,CASSEVYGYTF,NA,TRBJ1-2,TRBV28,NA
TGCGCCAGCAGCCAAGGGAGGACAGGGGTACAAGAGACCCAGTACTTC,CASSQGRTGVQETQYF,NA,TRBJ2-5,TRBV4-1,TRBD1
TGTGCCAGCAGCCAAGCGCCAGAATATGGCTACACCTTC,CASSQAPEYGYTF,once,TRBJ1-2,TRBV3-1/TRBV3-2,NA
TGTGCCAGCAGCCCCCCCGGGACAGCGTACATCAATGAGCAGTTCTTC,CASSPPGTAYINEQFF,NA,TRBJ2-1,TRBV7-9,TRBD1
TGTGCCAGCAGCGTAGAAGTAGGAGGGAGGGTCACCGGGGAGCTGTTTTTT,CASSVEVGGRVTGELFF,once,TRBJ2-2,TRBV9,TRBD2
TGTGCCAGCAGCTTGGGACTGTTTGAAAAACTGTTTTTT,CASSLGLFEKLFF,NA,TRBJ1-4,TRBV5-4,NA
TGTGCCACACGAACGTTGGGCACCGCGAACACCGGGGAGCTGTTTTTT,CATRTLGTANTGELFF,NA,TRBJ2-2,TRBV19,NA
TGTGCCAGCGTACCTAATGGTTCCTACGAGCAGTACTTC,CASVPNGSYEQYF,NA,TRBJ2-7,TRBV28,NA
TGTGCCAGCAGCCCCCGAGCGGGAGGGGGCAACGAGCAGTACTTC,CASSPRAGGGNEQYF,NA,TRBJ2-7,TRBV7-2,TRBD2
TGCGCCAGCAGCTTGTCTCAGGGAGGTTCCTACGAGCAGTACTTC,CASSLSQGGSYEQYF,NA,TRBJ2-7,TRBV5-1,NA
TGTGCCAGCAGAACCGGGACAGGGCGAGGCTACGAGCAGTACTTC,CASRTGTGRGYEQYF,NA,TRBJ2-7,TRBV28,TRBD1
TGTGCCAGCAGCAAGGGGGCAGGTGCCTACGAGCAGTACTTC,CASSKGAGAYEQYF,NA,TRBJ2-7,TRBV7-9,TRBD1
TGTGCCAGCAGAGACAGGGGAGGGATCACTGAAGCTTTCTTT,CASRDRGGITEAFF,NA,TRBJ1-1,TRBV6-5,TRBD1
TGTGCCAGTAGAAACGGCAGGGCCCCTTTCCATGGCTACACCTTC,CASRNGRAPFHGYTF,NA,TRBJ1-2,TRBV27,NA
TGCGCCAGCAGCTACGAGCGGAGCGGGAGGGCCGGCAATGAGCAGTTCTTC,CASSYERSGRAGNEQFF,NA,TRBJ2-1,TRBV5-1,TRBD2
TGTGCCAGCAGTTCTATTAGCGGAGGGGCCGGGGAGCTGTTTTTT,CASSSISGGAGELFF,NA,TRBJ2-2,TRBV28,NA
TGTGCCAGCAGTGAGGACAGCTCCCAGCAGTTCTTC,CASSEDSSQQFF,NA,TRBJ2-1,TRBV25-1,NA
TGTGCCAGCAGCTTAGTCCTAGCGGTCTACAATGAGCAGTTCTTC,CASSLVLAVYNEQFF,NA,TRBJ2-1,TRBV7-9,TRBD2
TGTGCCAGCAGCTCCCCGGAGGCATACGAGCAGTACTTC,CASSSPEAYEQYF,NA,TRBJ2-7,TRBV7-8,NA
TGTGCCAGCAGCTTAGCCGGGGTGGCACCCCTCCACTTT,CASSLAGVAPLHF,NA,TRBJ1-6,TRBV7-9,NA
TGTGCCAGCAGCCAAGACGGACAGAATCAGCCCCAGCATTTT,CASSQDGQNQPQHF,NA,TRBJ1-5,TRBV4-2,NA
TGTGCCAGCAGTTTTGGAGGCTATGGCTACACCTTC,CASSFGGYGYTF,NA,TRBJ1-2,TRBV12-3/TRBV12-4,NA
TGTGCCAGCTCACAACAGGGGGTGCATCAGCCCCAGCATTTT,CASSQQGVHQPQHF,NA,TRBJ1-5,TRBV18,TRBD1
TGCGCCAGCAGCCAAGTGAAACTAGCGGGAGAGACCCAGTACTTC,CASSQVKLAGETQYF,NA,TRBJ2-5,TRBV4-1,TRBD2
TGTGCCACCAGTGATGCCGGGACTACTTACAATGAGCAGTTCTTC,CATSDAGTTYNEQFF,NA,TRBJ2-1,TRBV24-1,TRBD2
TGTGCCAGCAGTCTTATACCCCGACTAGCGGGGGGCAATGAGCAGTTCTTC,CASSLIPRLAGGNEQFF,NA,TRBJ2-1,TRBV2,TRBD2
TGTGCCAGCAGCTTAGTGGCTACTAGCGGACTCAGCACAGATACGCAGTATTTT,CASSLVATSGLSTDTQYF,NA,TRBJ2-3,TRBV7-2,TRBD2
TGTGCCAGCAGCGTAGGGACTAGCGGAGGGTACGAGCAGTACTTC,CASSVGTSGGYEQYF,NA,TRBJ2-7,TRBV9,TRBD2
TGTGCCTGGAGTGTAGCGGGGGGCTACAATGAGCAGTTCTTC,CAWSVAGGYNEQFF,NA,TRBJ2-1,TRBV30,TRBD2
TGTGCCTGGAGTGGATTTGGAGGCTACGAGCAGTACTTC,CAWSGFGGYEQYF,NA,TRBJ2-7,TRBV30,NA
TGTGCCAGTAGTATAGGACAGGACCTATCGGGCACTGAAGCTTTCTTT,CASSIGQDLSGTEAFF,few,TRBJ1-1,TRBV19,NA
TGTGCCAGCAGTGAATATGACCAAGGGGGAGGGGAGACCCAGTACTTC,CASSEYDQGGGETQYF,NA,TRBJ2-5,TRBV25-1,NA
TGTGCCAGCAGCCAAGACTCAAACTCTGGAAACACCATATATTTT,CASSQDSNSGNTIYF,NA,TRBJ1-3,TRBV28,NA
TGTGCCAGTAGTGATCCTGGGCAGGCGCGAACCCAGTACTTC,CASSDPGQARTQYF,once,TRBJ2-5,TRBV19,NA
TGTGCCAGCAGTTTCACAGGGACGTGGGGCTACACCTTC,CASSFTGTWGYTF,NA,TRBJ1-2,TRBV12-3/TRBV12-4,NA
TGTGCCAGCAGGGGAGACAGGGGTCTCTCTGGAAACACCATATATTTT,CASRGDRGLSGNTIYF,NA,TRBJ1-3,TRBV7-9,TRBD1
TGTGCCAGCAGCTTCATGCAGGGGGTGAGCCCAGATACGCAGTATTTT,CASSFMQGVSPDTQYF,NA,TRBJ2-3,TRBV9,TRBD1
TGTGCCAGCAGCCCCAACGGTCGGTGGTTTGAGCCCCAGCATTTT,CASSPNGRWFEPQHF,NA,TRBJ1-5,TRBV7-2,NA
TGTGCCAGCAGCTTCAGCGGGAGGCCATACGAGCAGTACTTC,CASSFSGRPYEQYF,NA,TRBJ2-7,TRBV7-2,TRBD2
TGTGCCAGCAGCTACCTCGTCGGGGGGAAGACTGAAGCTTTCTTT,CASSYLVGGKTEAFF,NA,TRBJ1-1,TRBV7-9,NA
TGTGCCAGCAGTTTACTTGGGGGGGCGGGAGAGCAGTACTTC,CASSLLGGAGEQYF,NA,TRBJ2-7,TRBV6-5,NA
TGTGCCAGCAGTTTTCCCGGGACTAGCGGACGGTTATTCTACGAGCAGTACTTC,CASSFPGTSGRLFYEQYF,NA,TRBJ2-7,TRBV28,TRBD2
TGCGCCAGCAACCCACAGGGGGCTGACACCGGGGAGCTGTTTTTT,CASNPQGADTGELFF,NA,TRBJ2-2,TRBV5-1,TRBD1
TGTGCCAGCAGTTTCGGCGGGAGGGGTTACGAGCAGTACTTC,CASSFGGRGYEQYF,NA,TRBJ2-7,TRBV27,TRBD2
TGTGCCAGCAGCGTCGGACCCGTAGGGGGGGCTGGAGCTTTCTTT,CASSVGPVGGAGAFF,NA,TRBJ1-1,TRBV9,NA
TGTGCCAGTAGTGCTCAGGAGGGGGCCCCTCTCAATCAGCCCCAGCATTTT,CASSAQEGAPLNQPQHF,NA,TRBJ1-5,TRBV19,TRBD1